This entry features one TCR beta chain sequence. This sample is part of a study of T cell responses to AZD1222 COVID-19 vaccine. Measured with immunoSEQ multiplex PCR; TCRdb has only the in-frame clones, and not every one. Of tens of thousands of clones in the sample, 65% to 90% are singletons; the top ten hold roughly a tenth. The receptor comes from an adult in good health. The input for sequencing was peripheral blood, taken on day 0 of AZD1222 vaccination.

In DNA, the CDR3 is TGTGCCAGCAGCCTAGGGACAGTTGAAAAACTGTTTTTT. It codes for CASSLGTVEKLFF. This chain uses TRBV7-2 with TRBJ1-4, with 7 positions matching TRBD1. Germline V gives CDR1 SGHTA, CDR2 FQGNSA. V dropped 5 bases and J dropped 7; count of bases not matched to a gene: 4. There are 13 residues in the CDR3.